This T cell receptor (beta chain) was sequenced in a study of blood T cell repertoires in COVID-19. Original data processing: It was from reference gene primer amplification that nucleated cell counts were estimated. This table comes from immunoSEQ multiplex PCR, and its TCRdb copy is limited to in-frame clones, with some not included. V, J and clone size are those of that table, while D and trimming were read from the DNA. The data show 150,000 or so clones, less than 80% seen once. Deletions cut 2 bases from V and 3 bases from J, with 5 bases between. This CDR3 comprises 13 residues. Germline V gene data show CDR1 as LGHDT and CDR2 as YNNKEL (reference sequence). This clone has only a few counts.

V is TRBV3-1 (or the pseudogene TRBV3-2) and J is TRBJ2-1; D remains unclear. The sample consisted of peripheral blood. The clonotype originates from a woman aged 80 or over with active or convalescent COVID-19. This CDR3 is CASSQHSYNEQFF. As DNA, the CDR3 is TGTGCCAGCAGCCAACACAGCTACAATGAGCAGTTCTTC.